The rows below give T cell receptor beta chains drawn from one sample of a study of cytomegalovirus exposure and HLA in healthy donors. Clones were sequenced by immunoSEQ multiplex PCR, and TCRdb holds only the in-frame ones, with some missing. The data hold under 150,000 clones, with about 85% observed a single time. The sequenced sample consisted of PBMCs. These receptors all come from a boy younger than 18 in good health and CMV-seronegative. The CDR3 runs from the conserved cysteine through the conserved F or W. A D gene is named only where the DNA matches it firmly. Rows may omit the clone size; those that give it use once, few, many or a size class.

CDR3 protein | CDR3 DNA | J gene | D gene | V gene | clone size
CASSLVVAGNNEQFF | TGCGCCAGCAGCTTGGTGGTAGCGGGAAACAATGAGCAGTTCTTC | TRBJ2-1 | TRBD2 | TRBV5-1 | NA
CASSLSRDRENSPLHF | TGTGCCAGCAGCTTAAGTCGGGACAGGGAGAATTCACCCCTCCACTTT | TRBJ1-6 | TRBD1 | TRBV7-3 | NA
CASSPPSQGINEQFF | TGTGCCAGCTCACCACCGTCGCAGGGTATCAATGAGCAGTTCTTC | TRBJ2-1 | NA | TRBV18 | NA
CASSGYRDSLRYGYPF | TGTGCCAGCAGTGGTTACCGGGACAGCCTACGCTATGGCTACCCCTTC | TRBJ1-2 | TRBD1 | TRBV6-1 | NA
CASSPAIGLAGNTDTQYF | TGCGCCAGCAGCCCGGCCATCGGACTAGCGGGGAACACAGATACGCAGTATTTT | TRBJ2-3 | TRBD2 | TRBV4-1 | NA
CASSLHDSTFSHYNEQFF | TGTGCCAGCAGCTTACATGACAGCACCTTCTCTCACTACAATGAGCAGTTCTTC | TRBJ2-1 | NA | TRBV11-2 | NA
CASSIRLGRGNSPLHF | TGTGCCAGTAGTATCCGTTTAGGCAGGGGGAATTCACCCCTCCACTTT | TRBJ1-6 | TRBD1 | TRBV19 | NA
CASSLANLAGVSYEQYF | TGTGCCAGCAGCTTGGCCAATCTAGCGGGGGTATCCTACGAGCAGTACTTC | TRBJ2-7 | TRBD2 | TRBV5-6 | once
CASSGNGLAQQFF | TGTGCCAGCAGCGGAAACGGACTAGCCCAGCAGTTCTTC | TRBJ2-1 | TRBD2 | TRBV6-5 | NA
CASSLGFGETQYF | TGTGCCAGCAGCTTAGGCTTCGGGGAGACCCAGTACTTC | TRBJ2-5 | NA | TRBV7-2 | NA
CASSVTGNSGNTIYF | TGTGCCAGCAGCGTAACAGGAAACTCTGGAAACACCATATATTTT | TRBJ1-3 | NA | TRBV9 | once
CASSLGGRAGETQYF | TGTGCCAGCAGCTTGGGCGGGAGGGCCGGGGAGACCCAGTACTTC | TRBJ2-5 | TRBD2 | TRBV5-4 | NA
CASSLVGTTDTQYF | TGTGCCAGCAGCTTAGTGGGGACTACAGATACGCAGTATTTT | TRBJ2-3 | NA | TRBV7-2 | NA
CASSYGGGGGPYEQYF | TGTGCCAGCAGTTACGGTGGCGGGGGTGGTCCCTACGAGCAGTACTTC | TRBJ2-7 | TRBD2 | TRBV6-5 | NA
CASSFRTGEEQFF | TGTGCCAGCAGCTTTCGGACAGGGGAAGAGCAGTTCTTC | TRBJ2-1 | TRBD1 | TRBV9 | NA
CASRYREGVYNEQFF | TGTGCCAGCCGCTACCGGGAGGGGGTTTACAATGAGCAGTTCTTC | TRBJ2-1 | TRBD2 | TRBV6-5 | NA
CATSPGLEKNQPQHF | TGTGCCACCAGTCCAGGGTTGGAGAAAAATCAGCCCCAGCATTTT | TRBJ1-5 | NA | TRBV15 | NA
CASSLGGQSLDEQYF | TGCGCCAGCAGCTTGGGGGGACAGTCCCTCGACGAGCAGTACTTC | TRBJ2-7 | TRBD1 | TRBV5-1 | NA
CASSYSTGEAAYEQYF | TGTGCCAGCAGTTACTCGACGGGAGAGGCGGCCTACGAGCAGTACTTC | TRBJ2-7 | NA | TRBV6-5 | NA
CASSLAAGGVDEQFF | TGCGCCAGCAGCTTGGCCGCGGGAGGGGTTGATGAGCAGTTCTTC | TRBJ2-1 | TRBD2 | TRBV5-1 | NA
CASSQSGTVNQPQHF | TGTGCCAGCAGCCAGTCCGGGACAGTTAATCAGCCCCAGCATTTT | TRBJ1-5 | TRBD1 | TRBV4-2 | NA
CASSLGLLGGGHSYEQYF | TGTGCCAGCAGCTTAGGGCTTTTGGGCGGGGGACACTCCTACGAGCAGTACTTC | TRBJ2-7 | NA | TRBV7-8 | NA
CASSQRDRDEQYF | TGTGCCAGCAGCCAACGGGACAGAGACGAGCAGTACTTC | TRBJ2-7 | TRBD1 | TRBV11-3 | NA
CASSRQGANYGYTF | TGTGCCAGCAGTCGACAGGGAGCTAACTATGGCTACACCTTC | TRBJ1-2 | TRBD1 | TRBV2 | NA
CASSQGQPADSGNTIYF | TGCGCCAGCAGCCAAGGCCAACCCGCGGACTCTGGAAACACCATATATTTT | TRBJ1-3 | NA | TRBV4-3 | NA
CASSQEGAGSPNTEAFF | TGTGCCAGCAGCCAAGAGGGTGCGGGCTCACCGAACACTGAAGCTTTCTTT | TRBJ1-1 | NA | TRBV4-2 | NA
CASSGGTEAFF | TGTGCCAGCAGTGGAGGGACTGAAGCTTTCTTT | TRBJ1-1 | NA | TRBV7-8 | NA
CASSLPTGHSAYGYTF | TGTGCCAGCAGCCTACCGACAGGCCATTCGGCCTATGGCTACACCTTC | TRBJ1-2 | NA | TRBV5-4 | NA
CASSLTRVGSYNEQFF | TGTGCCAGCAGCTTAACGCGGGTTGGCTCCTACAATGAGCAGTTCTTC | TRBJ2-1 | NA | TRBV7-3 | NA
CASSRGSHGQYGYTF | TGTGCCAGCAGTCGGGGGTCCCACGGACAATACGGCTACACCTTC | TRBJ1-2 | NA | TRBV6-5 | NA
CAWSQGDRRNSPLHF | TGTGCCTGGAGTCAAGGGGACAGGAGAAATTCACCCCTCCACTTT | TRBJ1-6 | TRBD1 | TRBV30 | NA
CSVYGAGGSNEQFF | TGCAGCGTTTACGGAGCGGGGGGATCCAATGAGCAGTTCTTC | TRBJ2-1 | TRBD2 | TRBV29-1 | NA
CASSLALGLAGPEQYF | TGTGCCAGCAGCCTCGCCTTAGGACTAGCGGGACCAGAGCAGTACTTC | TRBJ2-7 | TRBD2 | TRBV5-6 | NA
CAWSLLAGEGEQFF | TGTGCCTGGAGTTTGTTAGCGGGAGAGGGTGAGCAGTTCTTC | TRBJ2-1 | TRBD2 | TRBV30 | once
CSVETDTYEQYF | TGCAGCGTTGAAACGGACACCTACGAGCAGTACTTC | TRBJ2-7 | NA | TRBV29-1 | once
CASPPGQDTGELFF | TGTGCCAGTCCGCCGGGACAGGACACCGGGGAGCTGTTTTTT | TRBJ2-2 | TRBD1 | TRBV5-8 | NA
CASRDEREGSYEQYF | TGTGCCAGCAGGGACGAGCGGGAGGGATCCTACGAGCAGTACTTC | TRBJ2-7 | TRBD2 | TRBV2 | NA
CASSGIQGSYEQYF | TGTGCCAGCAGCGGAATACAGGGCTCCTACGAGCAGTACTTC | TRBJ2-7 | NA | TRBV5-8 | NA
CSHGTYEQYF | TGCAGCCACGGGACCTACGAGCAGTACTTC | TRBJ2-7 | NA | TRBV29-1 | NA
CASSLGQASGYTF | TGTGCCAGCAGCCTTGGACAGGCGAGCGGCTACACCTTC | TRBJ1-2 | TRBD1 | TRBV2 | NA
CASSLSGWRGRTDTQYF | TGTGCCAGCAGCTTGTCGGGGTGGCGGGGACGCACAGATACGCAGTATTTT | TRBJ2-3 | NA | TRBV7-9 | NA
CASSSTGGTNTEAFF | TGTGCCAGCAGCTCGACAGGGGGGACGAACACTGAAGCTTTCTTT | TRBJ1-1 | TRBD1 | TRBV6-5 | NA
CASSPQDFQETQYF | TGTGCCAGTAGTCCCCAGGATTTTCAAGAGACCCAGTACTTC | TRBJ2-5 | NA | TRBV19 | NA
CATSRSGQGANEQYF | TGTGCCACCAGCAGATCGGGACAGGGGGCCAACGAGCAGTACTTC | TRBJ2-7 | TRBD1 | TRBV15 | NA
CASTPIGQGIDTGELFF | TGCGCCAGCACCCCTATTGGACAGGGGATTGACACCGGGGAGCTGTTTTTT | TRBJ2-2 | TRBD1 | TRBV23-1 | NA
CAWCRRGFCGYTF | TGTGCCTGGTGCCGAAGGGGTTTCTGTGGCTACACCTTC | TRBJ1-2 | NA | TRBV30 | NA
CASSSGDQSPYEQYF | TGTGCCAGCAGCTCTGGAGATCAAAGCCCCTACGAGCAGTACTTC | TRBJ2-7 | NA | TRBV4-2 | few
CAGMSGNTEAFF | TGTGCCGGCATGTCCGGGAACACTGAAGCTTTCTTT | TRBJ1-1 | NA | TRBV6-1 | few
CASSSRTSGQGDTQYF | TGTGCCAGCAGCTCAAGGACTAGCGGACAAGGGGATACGCAGTATTTT | TRBJ2-3 | TRBD2 | TRBV5-4 | NA
CASSHSNLPNYGYTF | TGTGCCAGCAGCCATTCCAACTTACCCAACTATGGCTACACCTTC | TRBJ1-2 | NA | TRBV5-6 | NA
CASSYSGRPQETQYF | TGTGCCAGCAGTTACTCGGGGAGGCCACAAGAGACCCAGTACTTC | TRBJ2-5 | NA | TRBV6-6 | NA
CASSLESELYGAFF | TGCGCCAGCAGCTTGGAGTCGGAACTATACGGTGCTTTCTTT | TRBJ1-1 | NA | TRBV5-1 | NA
CASSSGLAEINEQFF | TGTGCCAGCAGCTCCGGACTAGCGGAAATCAATGAGCAGTTCTTC | TRBJ2-1 | TRBD2 | TRBV7-9 | NA
CASSASYEQYF | TGTGCCAGCAGTGCTTCCTACGAGCAGTACTTC | TRBJ2-7 | NA | TRBV2 | NA
CASSFGLDRLNYGYTF | TGTGCCAGCAGCTTTGGCCTGGACAGGTTAAACTATGGCTACACCTTC | TRBJ1-2 | TRBD1 | TRBV5-6 | NA
CASSLTLATNEQFF | TGTGCCAGCAGTTTAACACTAGCCACAAATGAGCAGTTCTTC | TRBJ2-1 | NA | TRBV27 | NA
CASSPNQGTAYEQYF | TGTGCCAGCAGCCCAAATCAGGGCACGGCCTACGAGCAGTACTTC | TRBJ2-7 | NA | TRBV11-2 | NA